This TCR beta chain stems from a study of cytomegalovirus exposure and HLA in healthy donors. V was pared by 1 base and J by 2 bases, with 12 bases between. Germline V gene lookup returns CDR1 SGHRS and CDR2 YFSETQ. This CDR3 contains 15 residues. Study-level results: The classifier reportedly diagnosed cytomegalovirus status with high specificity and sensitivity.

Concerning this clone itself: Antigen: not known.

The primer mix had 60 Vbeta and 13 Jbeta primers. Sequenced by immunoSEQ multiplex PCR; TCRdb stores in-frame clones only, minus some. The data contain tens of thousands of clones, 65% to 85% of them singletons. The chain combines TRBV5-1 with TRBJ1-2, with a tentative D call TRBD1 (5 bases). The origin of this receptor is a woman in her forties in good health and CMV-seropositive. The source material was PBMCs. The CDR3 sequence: CASSLYQGFNYGYTF. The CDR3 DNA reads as TGCGCCAGCAGCTTGTATCAGGGCTTCAACTATGGCTACACCTTC.